This T cell receptor (beta chain) was retrieved from a study of cytomegalovirus exposure and HLA in healthy donors. Study-level background: From donors who were HLA-typed, an early data release held approximately 91 million unique TCRs.

Turning to this clone: What it binds is unknown.

Study conclusions and caveats: A missense variant in DCLRE1C was later tied to TCR beta V- and J-gene trimming.

The V gene end was trimmed by 5 bases and the J gene end by 1 base; junction bases not matched to a gene: 2. The CDR3 totals 14 residues. Germline V CDR1 and CDR2: ENHRY, SYGVKD. It was with 60 Vbeta and 13 Jbeta primers that the PCR ran. The repertoire was sequenced with immunoSEQ multiplex PCR; TCRdb's copy has only in-frame clones and lacks some. The table includes more than 70,000 clones, 55% to 80% detected once. The TCR originated in a middle-aged man in good health and CMV-seropositive. Specimen: PBMCs. The chain links TRBV10-3 to TRBJ1-1; TRBD1 agrees at 9 bases. CDR3 protein: CAISKGQGNTEAFF. The DNA for the CDR3 is TGTGCCATCAGTAAGGGACAGGGGAACACTGAAGCTTTCTTT.